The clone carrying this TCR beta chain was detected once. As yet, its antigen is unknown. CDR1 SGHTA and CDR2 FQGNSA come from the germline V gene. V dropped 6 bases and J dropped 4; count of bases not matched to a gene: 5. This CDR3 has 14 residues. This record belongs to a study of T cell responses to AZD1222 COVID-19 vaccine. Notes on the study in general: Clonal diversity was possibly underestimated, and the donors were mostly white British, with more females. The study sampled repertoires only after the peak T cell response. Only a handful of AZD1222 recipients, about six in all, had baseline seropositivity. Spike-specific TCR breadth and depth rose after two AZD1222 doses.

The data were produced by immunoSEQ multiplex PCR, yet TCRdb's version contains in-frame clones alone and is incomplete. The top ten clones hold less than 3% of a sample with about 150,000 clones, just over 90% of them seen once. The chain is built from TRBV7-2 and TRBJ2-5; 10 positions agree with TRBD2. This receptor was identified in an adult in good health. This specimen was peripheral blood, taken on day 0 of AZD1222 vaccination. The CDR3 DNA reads TGTGCCAGCAGTCTACTAGCGGGGCCAGAGACCCAGTACTTC. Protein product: CASSLLAGPETQYF.